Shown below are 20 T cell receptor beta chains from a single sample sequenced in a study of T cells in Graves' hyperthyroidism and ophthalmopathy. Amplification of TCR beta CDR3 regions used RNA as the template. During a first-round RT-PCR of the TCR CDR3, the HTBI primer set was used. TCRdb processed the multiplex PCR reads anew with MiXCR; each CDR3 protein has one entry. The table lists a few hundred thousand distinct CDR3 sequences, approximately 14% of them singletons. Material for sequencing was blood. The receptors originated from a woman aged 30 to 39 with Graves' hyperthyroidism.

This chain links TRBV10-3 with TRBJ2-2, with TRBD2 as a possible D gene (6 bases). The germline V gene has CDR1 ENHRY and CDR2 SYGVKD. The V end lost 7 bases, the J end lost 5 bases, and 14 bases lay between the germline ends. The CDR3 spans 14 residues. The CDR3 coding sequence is TGTGCCATCATGGCAGCGGGTATAACCGGGGAGCTGTTTTTT. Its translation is CAIMAAGITGELFF.

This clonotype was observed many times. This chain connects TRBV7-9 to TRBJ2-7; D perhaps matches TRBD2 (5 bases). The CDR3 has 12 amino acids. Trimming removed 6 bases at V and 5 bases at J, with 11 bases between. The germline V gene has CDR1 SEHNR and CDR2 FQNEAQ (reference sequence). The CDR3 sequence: CASRPPEDEQYF. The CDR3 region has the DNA TGTGCCAGCAGACCCCCGGAGGACGAGCAGTACTTC.

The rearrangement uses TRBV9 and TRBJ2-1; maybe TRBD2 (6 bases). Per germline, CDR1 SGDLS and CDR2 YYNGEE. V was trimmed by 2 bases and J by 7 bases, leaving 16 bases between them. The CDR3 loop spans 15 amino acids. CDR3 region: CASSVSGRGGNEQFF. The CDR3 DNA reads TGTGCCAGCAGCGTTAGCGGTCGGGGAGGAAATGAGCAGTTCTTC.

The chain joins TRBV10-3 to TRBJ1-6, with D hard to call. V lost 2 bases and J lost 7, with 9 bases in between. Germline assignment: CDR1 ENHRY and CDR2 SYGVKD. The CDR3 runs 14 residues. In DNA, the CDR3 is TGTGCCATCAGTGAGGAGGGTGGCAATTCACCCCTCCACTTT. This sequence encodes CAISEEGGNSPLHF.

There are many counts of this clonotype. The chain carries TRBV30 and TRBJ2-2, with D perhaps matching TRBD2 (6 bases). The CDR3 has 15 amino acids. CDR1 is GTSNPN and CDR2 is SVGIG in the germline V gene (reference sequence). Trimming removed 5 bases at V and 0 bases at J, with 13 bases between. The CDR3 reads CAWDPTGANTGELFF. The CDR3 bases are TGTGCCTGGGATCCGACGGGAGCGAACACCGGGGAGCTGTTTTTT. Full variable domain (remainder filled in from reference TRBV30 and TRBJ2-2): SQTIHQWPATLVQPVGSPLSLECTVEGTSNPNLYWYRQAAGRGLQLLFYSVGIGQISSEVPQNLSASRPQDRQFILSSKKLLLSDSGFYLCAWDPTGANTGELFFGEGSRLTVL.

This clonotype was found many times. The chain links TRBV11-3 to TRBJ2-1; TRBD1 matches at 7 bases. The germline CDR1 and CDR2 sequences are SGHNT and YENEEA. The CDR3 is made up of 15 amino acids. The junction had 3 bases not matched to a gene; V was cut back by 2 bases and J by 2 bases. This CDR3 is CASSLRQGPYNEQFF. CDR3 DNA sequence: TGTGCCAGCAGCTTACGACAGGGACCCTACAATGAGCAGTTCTTC.

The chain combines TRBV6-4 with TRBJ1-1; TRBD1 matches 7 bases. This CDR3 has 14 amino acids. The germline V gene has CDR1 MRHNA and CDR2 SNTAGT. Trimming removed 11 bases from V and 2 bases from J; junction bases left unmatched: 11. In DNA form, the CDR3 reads TGTGCCGGGCCGATCGGGACAGTCAACACTGAAGCTTTCTTT. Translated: CAGPIGTVNTEAFF.

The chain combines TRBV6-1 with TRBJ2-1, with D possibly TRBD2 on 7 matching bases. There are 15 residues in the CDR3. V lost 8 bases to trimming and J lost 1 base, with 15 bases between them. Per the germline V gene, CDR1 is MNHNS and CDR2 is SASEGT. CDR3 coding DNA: TGTGCCAGCGGGGGGGGGGACACTTCCTACAATGAGCAGTTCTTC. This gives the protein CASGGGDTSYNEQFF.

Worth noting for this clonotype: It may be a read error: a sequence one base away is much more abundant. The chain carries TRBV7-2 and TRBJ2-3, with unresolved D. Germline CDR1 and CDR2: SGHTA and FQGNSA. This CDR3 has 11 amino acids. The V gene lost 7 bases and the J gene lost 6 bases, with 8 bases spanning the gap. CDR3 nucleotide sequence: TGTGCCAGCACAACGAGGGATACGCAGTATTTT. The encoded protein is CASTTRDTQYF.

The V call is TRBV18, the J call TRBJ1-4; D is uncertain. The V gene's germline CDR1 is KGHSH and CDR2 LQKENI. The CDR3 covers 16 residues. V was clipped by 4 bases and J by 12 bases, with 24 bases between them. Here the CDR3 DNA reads TGTGCCAGCTCACGACAAGACGGAAACCAGGCGTCCCAACTGTTTTTT. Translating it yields CASSRQDGNQASQLFF. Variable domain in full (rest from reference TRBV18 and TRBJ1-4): NAGVMQNPRHLVRRRGQEARLRCSPMKGHSHVYWYRQLPEEGLKFMVYLQKENIIDESGMPKERFSAEFPKEGPSILRIQQVVRGDSAAYFCASSRQDGNQASQLFFGSGTQLSVL.

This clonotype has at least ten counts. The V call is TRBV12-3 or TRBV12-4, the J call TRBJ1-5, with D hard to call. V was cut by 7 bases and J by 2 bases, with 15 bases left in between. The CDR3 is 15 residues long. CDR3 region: CASTAALSGNQPQHF. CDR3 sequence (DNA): TGTGCCAGCACCGCGGCCCTATCCGGCAATCAGCCCCAGCATTTT.

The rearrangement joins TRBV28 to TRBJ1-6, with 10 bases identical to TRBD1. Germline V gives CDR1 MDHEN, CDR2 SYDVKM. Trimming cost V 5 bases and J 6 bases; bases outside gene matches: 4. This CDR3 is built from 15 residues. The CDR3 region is CASSPGQGFNSPLHF. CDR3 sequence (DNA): TGTGCCAGCAGTCCGGGACAGGGGTTTAATTCACCCCTCCACTTT.

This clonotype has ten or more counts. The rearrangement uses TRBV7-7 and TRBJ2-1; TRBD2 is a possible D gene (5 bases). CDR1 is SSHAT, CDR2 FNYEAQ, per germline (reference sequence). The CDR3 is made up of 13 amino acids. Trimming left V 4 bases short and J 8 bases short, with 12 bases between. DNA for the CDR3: TGTGCCAGCAGCTCCCTCGGGGTCGATGAGCAGTTCTTC. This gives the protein CASSSLGVDEQFF.

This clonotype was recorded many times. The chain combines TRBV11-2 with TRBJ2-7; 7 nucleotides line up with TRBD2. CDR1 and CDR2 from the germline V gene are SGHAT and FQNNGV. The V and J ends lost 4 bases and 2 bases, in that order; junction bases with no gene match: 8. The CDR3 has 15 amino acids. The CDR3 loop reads CASSSSSGGAYEQYF. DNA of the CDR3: TGTGCCAGCAGCTCATCTAGCGGAGGGGCCTACGAGCAGTACTTC. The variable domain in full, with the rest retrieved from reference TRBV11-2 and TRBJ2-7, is EAGVAQSPRYKIIEKRQSVAFWCNPISGHATLYWYQQILGQGPKLLIQFQNNGVVDDSQLPKDRFSAERLKGVDSTLKIQPAKLEDSAVYLCASSSSSGGAYEQYFGPGTRLTVT.

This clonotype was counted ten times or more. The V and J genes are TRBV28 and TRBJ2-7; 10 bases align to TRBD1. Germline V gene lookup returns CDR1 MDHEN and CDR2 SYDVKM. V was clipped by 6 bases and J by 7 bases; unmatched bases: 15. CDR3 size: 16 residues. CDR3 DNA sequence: TGTGCCAGCAGCGCAAACCTCGGGACAGGGGCCCCTGAGCAGTACTTC. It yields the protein CASSANLGTGAPEQYF.

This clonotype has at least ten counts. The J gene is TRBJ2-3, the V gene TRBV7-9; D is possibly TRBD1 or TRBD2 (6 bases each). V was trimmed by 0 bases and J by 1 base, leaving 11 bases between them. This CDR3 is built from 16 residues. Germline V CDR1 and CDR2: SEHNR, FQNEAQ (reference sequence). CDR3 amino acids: CASSLATGGGTDTQYF. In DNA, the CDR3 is TGTGCCAGCAGCTTAGCGACAGGAGGGGGCACAGATACGCAGTATTTT. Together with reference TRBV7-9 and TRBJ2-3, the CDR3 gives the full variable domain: DTGVSQNPRHKITKRGQNVTFRCDPISEHNRLYWYRQTLGQGPEFLTYFQNEAQLEKSRLLSDRFSAERPKGSFSTLEIQRTEQGDSAMYLCASSLATGGGTDTQYFGPGTRLTVL.

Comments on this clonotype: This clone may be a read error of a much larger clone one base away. The CDR3 DNA is TGCGCCAGCAGCCAAAACGGGGACGAACGGCCCCAGCATTTT. Protein: CASSQNGDERPQHF. This chain joins TRBV5-1 and TRBJ1-5, with a tentative D call TRBD1 (5 bases). Trimming took 4 bases from V and 9 from J, leaving 17 bases between them. This CDR3 comprises 14 residues. Germline V lookup: CDR1 SGHRS, CDR2 YFSETQ.

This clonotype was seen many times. CDR3: CASSPIEGRTYNEQFF. The CDR3 coding sequence is TGCGCCAGCAGCCCAATTGAAGGGCGGACCTACAATGAGCAGTTCTTC. This chain links TRBV4-1 with TRBJ2-1; no reliable D call. This CDR3 is built from 16 residues. V lost 4 bases and J 2 bases, leaving 15 bases between the germline ends. The germline CDR1 and CDR2 sequences are MGHRA and YSYEKL.

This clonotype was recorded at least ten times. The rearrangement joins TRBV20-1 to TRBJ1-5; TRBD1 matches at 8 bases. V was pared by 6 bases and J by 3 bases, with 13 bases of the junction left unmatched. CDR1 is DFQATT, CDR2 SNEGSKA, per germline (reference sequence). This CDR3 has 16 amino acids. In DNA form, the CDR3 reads TGCAGTGCCTGTTCGAGACAGGGGATAATCAATCAGCCCCAGCATTTT. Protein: CSACSRQGIINQPQHF.

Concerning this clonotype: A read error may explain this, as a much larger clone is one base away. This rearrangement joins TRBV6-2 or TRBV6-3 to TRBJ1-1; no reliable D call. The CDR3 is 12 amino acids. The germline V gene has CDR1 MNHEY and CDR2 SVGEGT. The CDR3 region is CAGSYGGIEAFF. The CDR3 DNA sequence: TGTGCCGGCAGTTACGGAGGGATTGAAGCTTTCTTT.